This T cell receptor beta chain is drawn from a study of human T cells and chemical hapten exposure. Across the study: 2% DPC was applied to 2 cm by 2 cm of upper inner arm skin for sensitization.

Time point meaning: patch test 1, 2 weeks after DPC sensitization. Treatment noted: therapeutic diphenylcyclopropenone sensitization with weekly scalp DPC. To note about this clonotype: A much larger clone lies one base from this, so it may be a read error.

TCRdb fed the RACE reads into MiXCR, producing one record per CDR3 protein. The table includes 75,000 to 90,000 distinct CDR3 sequences, roughly 7.1% detected once. This TCR was recovered from a young woman with alopecia areata. Some clones in this sample may be carry-over from other donors' samples. The material was whole blood, obtained in connection with sensitization to the hapten diphenylcyclopropenone (DPC).

CDR3 bases: TGCAGTGCTGGCGTCAGGGGGCGTCTGTCCGACGAGCAGTACTTC. It is translated as CSAGVRGRLSDEQYF. The J gene is TRBJ2-7, the V gene TRBV20-1, with 8 bases identical to TRBD1. V shed 5 bases, J shed 5 bases, and the junction held 14 bases outside the gene matches. The CDR3 length is 15 residues. Germline V gives CDR1 DFQATT, CDR2 SNEGSKA (reference sequence).